Only a few counts were recorded for the clone carrying this TCR beta chain. As yet, its antigen is unknown. CDR1 is SEHNR and CDR2 is FQNEAQ in the germline V gene (reference sequence). The CDR3 loop spans 15 amino acids. With V trimmed by 4 bases and J by 4 bases, 7 bases remained unmatched. The data stem from a study of T-cell memory formation after mild COVID-19. Study at large: TCR clusters mostly belonged to single donors.

One entry per CDR3 protein results from TCRdb running MiXCR on the 5' RACE reads. Among about 610,000 distinct CDR3 sequences listed, 17% were seen once. Overall study findings and caveats: Detection of some responders pre-infection suggested pre-existing cross-reactive memory T cells participated. Clones contracting over day 15 to 85 were CD4/CD8 balanced, with later expanders leaning CD4+.

The sequencing sample was made of PBMCs or a T cell subset sorted from them (not recorded which). This TCR came from an adult woman who had mild COVID-19 (a few samples of this study predate the infection). Cell type and time point are not known. The chain combines TRBV7-9 with TRBJ2-1; TRBD1 matches 7 bases. The CDR3 is CASSSTGILYNEQFF. CDR3 coding DNA: TGTGCCAGCAGCTCGACAGGGATATTATACAATGAGCAGTTCTTC.